A single sample gave rise to the 21 T cell receptor beta chains below, sequenced in a study of blood T cell repertoires in COVID-19. Assay: immunoSEQ multiplex PCR; the TCRdb copy retains only in-frame clones and omits some. The sample shows some 670,000 clones, over 80% of them seen only once. The source material was peripheral blood. The receptor source for this set is a woman aged 18-29 years with acute or convalescent COVID-19.

The chain carries TRBV12-3 or TRBV12-4 and TRBJ1-2; D gene ambiguous. Trimming pared 4 bases from V and 6 bases from J, leaving 12 bases between. This CDR3 region has 13 residues. CDR3 DNA sequence: TGTGCCAGCAGTTCCCAATCGGAGGATGGCTACACCTTC. This encodes CASSSQSEDGYTF.

The chain combines TRBV11-1 with TRBJ2-1; 9 bases map to TRBD1. After removal of 1 base from V and 3 bases from J, the junction contained 1 base not matched to a gene. CDR3 length: 15 amino acids. Per germline, CDR1 SGHAT and CDR2 FQDESV (reference sequence). CDR3 sequence: CASSLGDRDYNEQFF. The CDR3 region has the DNA TGTGCCAGCAGCTTAGGGGACAGGGACTACAATGAGCAGTTCTTC.

V usage is TRBV27 and J usage is TRBJ1-1; tentative D call: TRBD1 (5 bases). Trimming took 4 bases from V and 0 from J, leaving 12 bases between them. This CDR3 has 15 amino acids. The V gene's germline CDR1 is MNHEY and CDR2 SMNVEV (reference sequence). DNA of the CDR3: TGTGCCAGCAGTTCAGGACAAGTCATGAACACTGAAGCTTTCTTT. The encoded protein is CASSSGQVMNTEAFF.

The genes are TRBV7-8 and TRBJ1-2; 10 bases match TRBD1. Germline V gene lookup returns CDR1 SGHVS and CDR2 FQNEAQ. With 5 bases clipped from V and 5 bases from J, the junction kept 14 bases outside the gene matches. This CDR3 comprises 17 residues. For the CDR3, the DNA is TGTGCCAGCAGCCCGGGGCTGCCGGGACAGGGGAAGTATGGCTACACCTTC. It is translated as CASSPGLPGQGKYGYTF.

The chain has TRBV3-1 (or the pseudogene TRBV3-2) and TRBJ2-3; 13 bases are shared with TRBD2. The CDR3 is 16 residues long. Trimming removed 4 bases from V and 3 bases from J; junction bases left unmatched: 4. The germline V gene encodes CDR1 LGHDT and CDR2 YNNKEL (reference sequence). CDR3 DNA: TGTGCCAGCAGCCCATCGACTAGCGGGGGGACAGATACGCAGTATTTT. It is translated as CASSPSTSGGTDTQYF.

The V call is TRBV19, the J call TRBJ1-5; D possibly corresponds to TRBD1 (5 bases). The V end lost 5 bases, the J end lost 5 bases, and 16 bases lay between the germline ends. Germline V gene sequence: CDR1 LNHDA, CDR2 SQIVND (reference sequence). This CDR3 has 15 residues. CDR3 loop: CASSPVGGWDQPQHF. For the CDR3, the DNA is TGTGCCAGTAGTCCCGTGGGGGGGTGGGATCAGCCCCAGCATTTT.

A single count supports this clone. This chain joins TRBV15 and TRBJ1-4; weak D call: TRBD1 (6 bases). Trimming pared 3 bases from V and 6 bases from J, leaving 14 bases between. The CDR3 totals 15 residues. Germline assignment: CDR1 LNHNV and CDR2 YYDKDF (reference sequence). The CDR3 loop reads CATSRDRQAYEKLFF. Written as DNA, the CDR3 is TGTGCCACCAGCAGGGACCGACAGGCCTATGAAAAACTGTTTTTT.

This clone is a singleton in its sample. J is TRBJ1-4 and V is TRBV2, with D perhaps matching TRBD1 (5 bases). Trimming pared 8 bases from V and 8 bases from J, leaving 15 bases between. The CDR3 has 13 amino acids. Germline CDR1 and CDR2: SNHLY and FYNNEI. The CDR3 coding sequence is TGTGCCAGCGCGGGGCTGGGCGGGGAAAAACTGTTTTTT. It is translated as CASAGLGGEKLFF.

This chain uses TRBV25-1 with TRBJ2-1, with TRBD2 matching 7 bases. The V and J ends lost 3 bases and 2 bases, in that order; junction bases with no gene match: 10. The CDR3 contains 17 residues. Germline CDR1 MGHDK, CDR2 SYGVNS. Here the CDR3 reads CASSDVKRDLPYNEQFF. The DNA for the CDR3 is TGTGCCAGCAGTGACGTGAAGCGGGACCTTCCCTACAATGAGCAGTTCTTC.

The chain is built from TRBV7-9 and TRBJ1-1; 7 positions agree with TRBD1. The V gene's germline CDR1 is SEHNR and CDR2 FQNEAQ (reference sequence). The CDR3 consists of 14 residues. V dropped 5 bases and J dropped 4; count of bases not matched to a gene: 7. As DNA, the CDR3 is TGTGCCAGCAGCCCCGGACAGGTCTTCACTGAAGCTTTCTTT. It yields the protein CASSPGQVFTEAFF.

The rearrangement uses TRBV18 and TRBJ1-3; D unclear. The V and J ends lost 1 base and 3 bases respectively, with 10 bases between them. Germline CDR1 is KGHSH and CDR2 is LQKENI. The CDR3 covers 15 residues. The CDR3 DNA is TGTGCCAGCTCACCACTTTCTTCCAGTGGAAACACCATATATTTT. Amino acids: CASSPLSSSGNTIYF.

The V gene is TRBV29-1, the J gene TRBJ1-2; D unclear. The V gene's germline CDR1 is SQVTM and CDR2 ANQGSEA. V dropped 7 bases and J dropped 8 bases, with 17 bases sitting between them. The CDR3 contains 12 residues. The CDR3 sequence is CSAQGSSDGYTF. DNA for the CDR3: TGCAGCGCCCAAGGGAGTTCGGACGGCTACACCTTC.

The chain uses TRBV7-2 and TRBJ1-6; tentatively, D is TRBD1 (5 bases). V lost 0 bases and J 5 bases, leaving 14 bases between the germline ends. Germline loops: CDR1 SGHTA, CDR2 FQGNSA. The CDR3 runs 17 residues. The CDR3, as DNA: TGTGCCAGCAGCTTAGCTTTCCAGGGAAAGAATAATTCACCCCTCCACTTT. It encodes CASSLAFQGKNNSPLHF.

This rearrangement joins TRBV7-7 to TRBJ1-3; TRBD1 is a possible D gene (6 bases). Germline assignment: CDR1 SSHAT and CDR2 FNYEAQ (reference sequence). The CDR3 runs 15 residues. The germline V and J ends were trimmed by 5 bases and 1 base, with 12 bases remaining between them. Here the CDR3 reads CASSPGEGSGNTIYF. CDR3 DNA: TGTGCCAGCAGCCCAGGGGAGGGTTCTGGAAACACCATATATTTT.

This clone has a handful of counts. The rearrangement uses TRBV7-2 and TRBJ1-3; D is possibly TRBD1 (5 bases). Germline CDR1 reads SGHTA; CDR2 reads FQGNSA. Trimming shortened V by 5 bases and J by 4 bases, and 18 bases separated the two germline ends. The CDR3 loop spans 16 amino acids. The CDR3 DNA sequence: TGTGCCAGCAGCCCACCCCCGGGGACTGCAGGAAACACCATATATTTT. Amino acids: CASSPPPGTAGNTIYF.

J is TRBJ2-7 and V is TRBV5-1, with D maybe TRBD2 (5 bases). V was clipped by 4 bases and J by 4 bases, with 21 bases between them. Germline V gives CDR1 SGHRS, CDR2 YFSETQ. The CDR3 covers 16 residues. The CDR3 region is CASSPEVPRFGYEQYF. The CDR3 coding sequence is TGCGCCAGCAGCCCGGAGGTACCACGCTTCGGGTACGAGCAGTACTTC.

V gene TRBV10-2 combines with J gene TRBJ1-1; 7 positions agree with TRBD1. This CDR3 region has 13 residues. The J segment lost 5 bases and the V segment lost 3 bases, leaving 3 bases of the junction unmatched. Germline V CDR1 and CDR2: WSHSY, SAAADI. The CDR3 sequence: CASSDVQGTEAFF. The CDR3 nucleotides are TGCGCCAGCAGTGATGTACAGGGGACTGAAGCTTTCTTT.

V is TRBV20-1 and J is TRBJ2-3; 10 bases are shared with TRBD2. CDR3 size: 15 residues. Germline lookup yields CDR1 DFQATT and CDR2 SNEGSKA (reference sequence). V was clipped by 3 bases and J by 4 bases; unmatched bases: 7. The CDR3 nucleotides read TGCAGTGCTAGTACGGGACTAGCGTCCCCAGATACGCAGTATTTT. It encodes CSASTGLASPDTQYF.

The J gene is TRBJ1-1, the V gene TRBV18; D call uncertain. V was pared by 6 bases and J by 4 bases, with 15 bases between. The germline V gene has CDR1 KGHSH and CDR2 LQKENI. The CDR3 is 14 residues long. The CDR3 DNA sequence: TGTGCCAGCTCCAAGGAGGCAGGAACCACTGAAGCTTTCTTT. Translation gives CASSKEAGTTEAFF.

The V call is TRBV24-1, the J call TRBJ1-1, with D maybe TRBD1 (5 bases). CDR3 length equals 14 residues. The germline V gene has CDR1 KGHDR and CDR2 SFDVKD. V lost 8 bases and J lost 3, with 15 bases in between. The CDR3 protein is CATIGGWADTEAFF. The CDR3 DNA follows: TGTGCCACCATCGGGGGATGGGCGGACACTGAAGCTTTCTTT.

The chain joins TRBV5-1 to TRBJ1-1; D ambiguous. The germline gives CDR1 SGHRS, CDR2 YFSETQ. The CDR3 runs 14 residues. V was pared by 0 bases and J by 1 base, with 7 bases between. CDR3 protein: CASSLANGNTEAFF. CDR3 nucleotide sequence: TGCGCCAGCAGCTTGGCAAACGGGAACACTGAAGCTTTCTTT.